This record covers a single T cell receptor (beta chain). Its antigen is as yet unknown. This sample stems from a study of neoadjuvant anti-PD-1 for oral cavity cancer. On the study more broadly: Patients mostly received three to four biweekly nivolumab doses at 3 mg/kg before surgery.

Most tumor samples had 4 to 6 ug input DNA in two replicates. The table came from immunoSEQ multiplex PCR; TCRdb's copy has only in-frame clones and leaves some out. Altogether 20,000 to 25,000 clones are present, more than 35% being singletons, with the ten largest covering 40%. This CDR3 comprises 14 residues. Germline CDR1 is LGHNA and CDR2 is YNFKEQ. Deletions cut 6 bases from V and 4 bases from J, with 15 bases between. Study-wide results and limits: Treg/Th17 ratio rose with pretreatment blood and fell with post-treatment tumor TCRbeta clonality. Expansion of preexisting intratumoral clones was suggested to aid response.

The time point here: after neoadjuvant nivolumab, at surgical resection. The source was tumor tissue, collected after nivolumab (anti-PD-1) treatment. The chain recombines TRBV4-2 with TRBJ2-5; D may be TRBD1 (6 bases). This receptor was identified in a person between 40 and 85 years old with oral cavity squamous cell carcinoma. The CDR3 here is CASRGTGIVETQYF. The CDR3 DNA sequence: TGTGCCAGCAGGGGAACAGGGATTGTAGAGACCCAGTACTTC.